Sequencing of this T cell receptor (beta chain) was carried out in a study of T cells after yellow fever vaccination. Study-wide results and caveats: Most clones from primary vaccination were detected again post-booster (just under 97% CD4, about 88% CD8). Abundant bulk-derived clonotypes could contaminate FACS-sorted repertoires.

A process of 5'RACE template switching, which added a universal primer site and UMIs, was used to make TCR cDNA. TCRdb re-analysed the 5' RACE reads in MiXCR, keeping a single row per CDR3 protein. The sample consists of some 500,000 distinct CDR3 sequences, 13% of them appearing once. Note on this clonotype: Antigen specificity is unknown.

CDR3 length: 14 residues. With 2 bases removed from V and 4 bases from J, the gap between germline ends came to 10 bases. Germline values: CDR1 SGDLS, CDR2 YYNGEE. Specimen: PBMCs, collected on the day of the yellow fever booster vaccination. The chain employs TRBV9 and TRBJ1-5; D gene ambiguous. This clonotype was obtained from a man aged 25 to 45 who received the YFV17D yellow fever vaccine. The CDR3 bases are TGTGCCAGCAGCGTTGGACGAGGGAATCAGCCCCAGCATTTT. Protein sequence: CASSVGRGNQPQHF.